This T cell receptor (beta chain) was sequenced for a study of cytomegalovirus exposure and HLA in healthy donors. Broader study findings: Around 160 TCR beta chains were listed as cytomegalovirus-associated. In a later analysis, V- and J-gene trimming of beta chains associated with a DCLRE1C missense variant, replicated independently. Within the data, a cluster of highly shared sequence variants was likely a sequencing artifact.

Primers included in the PCR were 60 Vbeta and 13 Jbeta primers. Libraries were prepared by immunoSEQ multiplex PCR; TCRdb keeps only in-frame clonotypes and omits some of them. Among about 120,000 clones listed, around four fifths were seen once. This clone occurred a few times. Its target is unknown. CDR3 size: 13 residues. Losses at the gene ends were 4 bases for V and 4 bases for J; bases not matched to a gene: 4. Germline-derived CDR1 and CDR2 are SGDLS and YYNGEE. This receptor was taken from a man in his 60s in good health and CMV-seropositive. The sample was PBMCs. The chain employs TRBV9 and TRBJ1-2, with TRBD1 matching 7 bases. The CDR3 nucleotides are TGTGCCAGCAGCACCGGACAGGCCTATGGCTACACCTTC. This sequence encodes CASSTGQAYGYTF. The variable domain in full, completed from reference TRBV9 and TRBJ1-2, reads DSGVTQTPKHLITATGQRVTLRCSPRSGDLSVYWYQQSLDQGLQFLIQYYNGEERAKGNILERFSAQQFPDLHSELNLSSLELGDSALYFCASSTGQAYGYTFGSGTRLTVV.